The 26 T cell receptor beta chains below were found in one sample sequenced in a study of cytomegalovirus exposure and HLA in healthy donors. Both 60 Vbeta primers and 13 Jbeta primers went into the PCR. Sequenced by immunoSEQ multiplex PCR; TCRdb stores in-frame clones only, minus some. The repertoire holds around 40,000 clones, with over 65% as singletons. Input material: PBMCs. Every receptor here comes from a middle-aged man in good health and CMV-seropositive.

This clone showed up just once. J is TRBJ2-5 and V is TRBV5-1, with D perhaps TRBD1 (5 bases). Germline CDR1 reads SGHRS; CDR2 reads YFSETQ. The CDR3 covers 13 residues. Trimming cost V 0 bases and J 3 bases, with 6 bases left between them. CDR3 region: CASSLGQKETQYF. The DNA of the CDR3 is TGCGCCAGCAGCTTGGGACAGAAAGAGACCCAGTACTTC.

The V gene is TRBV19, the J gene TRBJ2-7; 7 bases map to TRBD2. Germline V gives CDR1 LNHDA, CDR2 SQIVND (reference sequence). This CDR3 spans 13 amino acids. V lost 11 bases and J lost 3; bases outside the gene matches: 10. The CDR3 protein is CASGPSGFYEQYF. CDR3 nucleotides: TGTGCCTCAGGCCCTAGCGGATTCTACGAGCAGTACTTC.

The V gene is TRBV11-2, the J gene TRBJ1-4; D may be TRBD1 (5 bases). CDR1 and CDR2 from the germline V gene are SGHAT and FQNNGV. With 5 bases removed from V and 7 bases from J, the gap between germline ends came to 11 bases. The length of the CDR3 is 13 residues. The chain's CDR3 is CASSADRSEKLFF. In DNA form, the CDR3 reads TGTGCCAGCAGCGCCGACAGAAGTGAAAAACTGTTTTTT. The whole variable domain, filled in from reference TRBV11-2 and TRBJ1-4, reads EAGVAQSPRYKIIEKRQSVAFWCNPISGHATLYWYQQILGQGPKLLIQFQNNGVVDDSQLPKDRFSAERLKGVDSTLKIQPAKLEDSAVYLCASSADRSEKLFFGSGTQLSVL.

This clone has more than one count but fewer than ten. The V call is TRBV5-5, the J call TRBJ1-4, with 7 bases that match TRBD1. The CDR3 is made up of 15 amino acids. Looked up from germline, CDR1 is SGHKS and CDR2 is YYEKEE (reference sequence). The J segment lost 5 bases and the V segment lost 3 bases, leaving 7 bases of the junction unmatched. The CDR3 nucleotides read TGTGCCAGCAGCTGGGGGACAGCCGTAAATGAAAAACTGTTTTTT. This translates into CASSWGTAVNEKLFF.

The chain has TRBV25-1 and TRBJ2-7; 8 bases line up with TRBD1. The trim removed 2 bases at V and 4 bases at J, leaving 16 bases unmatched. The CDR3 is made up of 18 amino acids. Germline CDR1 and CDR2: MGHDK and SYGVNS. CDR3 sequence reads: CASSEKDRAETWAYEQYF. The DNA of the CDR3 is TGTGCCAGCAGTGAAAAGGACAGGGCGGAGACCTGGGCATACGAGCAGTACTTC.

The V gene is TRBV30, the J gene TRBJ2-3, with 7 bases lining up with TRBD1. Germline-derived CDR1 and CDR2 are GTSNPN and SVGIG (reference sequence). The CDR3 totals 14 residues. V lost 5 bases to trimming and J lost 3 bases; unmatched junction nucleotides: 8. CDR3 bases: TGTGCCTGGGGTCGAGGGGGCCTGACAGATACGCAGTATTTT. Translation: CAWGRGGLTDTQYF.

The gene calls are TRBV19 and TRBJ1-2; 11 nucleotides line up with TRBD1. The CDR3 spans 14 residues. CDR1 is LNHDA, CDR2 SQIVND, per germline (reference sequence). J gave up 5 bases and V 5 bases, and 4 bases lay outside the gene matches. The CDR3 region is CASSPDRGLYGYTF. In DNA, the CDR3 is TGTGCCAGTAGTCCGGACAGGGGGCTGTATGGCTACACCTTC.

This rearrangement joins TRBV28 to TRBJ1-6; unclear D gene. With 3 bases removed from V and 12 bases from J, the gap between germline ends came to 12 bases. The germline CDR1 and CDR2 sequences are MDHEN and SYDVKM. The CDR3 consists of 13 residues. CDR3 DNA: TGTGCCAGCAGTTTCCCCGGTCCCGTACCCCTCCACTTT. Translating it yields CASSFPGPVPLHF.

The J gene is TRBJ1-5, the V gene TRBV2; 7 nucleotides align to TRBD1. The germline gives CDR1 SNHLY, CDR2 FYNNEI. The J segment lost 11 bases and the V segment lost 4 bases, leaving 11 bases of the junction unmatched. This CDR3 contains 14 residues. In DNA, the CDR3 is TGTGCCAGCAGTGGGGGGGTTGGTCAGGGGGCCCAGCATTTT. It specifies CASSGGVGQGAQHF.

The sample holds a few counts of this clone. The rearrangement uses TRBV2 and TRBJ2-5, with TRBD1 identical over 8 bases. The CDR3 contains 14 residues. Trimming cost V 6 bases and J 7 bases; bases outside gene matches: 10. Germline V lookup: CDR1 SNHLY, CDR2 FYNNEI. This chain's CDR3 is CASSRGQGSVTQYF. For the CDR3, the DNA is TGTGCCAGCAGCCGTGGACAGGGATCTGTGACCCAGTACTTC.

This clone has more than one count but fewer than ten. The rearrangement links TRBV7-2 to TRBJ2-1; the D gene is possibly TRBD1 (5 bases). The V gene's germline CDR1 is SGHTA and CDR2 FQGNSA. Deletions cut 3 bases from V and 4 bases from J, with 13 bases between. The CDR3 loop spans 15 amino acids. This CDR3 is CASSFSQGPYNEQFF. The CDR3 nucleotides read TGTGCCAGCAGCTTTTCCCAGGGCCCTTACAATGAGCAGTTCTTC.

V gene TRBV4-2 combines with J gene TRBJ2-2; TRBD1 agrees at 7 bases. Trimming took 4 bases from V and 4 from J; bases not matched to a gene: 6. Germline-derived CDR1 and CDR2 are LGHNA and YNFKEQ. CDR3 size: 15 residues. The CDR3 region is CASSRRDSGTGELFF. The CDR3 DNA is TGTGCCAGCAGCCGACGGGACAGCGGCACCGGGGAGCTGTTTTTT.

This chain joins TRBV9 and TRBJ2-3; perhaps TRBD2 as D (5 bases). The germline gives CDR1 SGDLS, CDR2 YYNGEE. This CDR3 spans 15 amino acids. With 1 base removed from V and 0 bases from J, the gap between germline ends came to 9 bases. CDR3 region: CASSVSGGSTDTQYF. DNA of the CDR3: TGTGCCAGCAGCGTATCGGGCGGGAGCACAGATACGCAGTATTTT.

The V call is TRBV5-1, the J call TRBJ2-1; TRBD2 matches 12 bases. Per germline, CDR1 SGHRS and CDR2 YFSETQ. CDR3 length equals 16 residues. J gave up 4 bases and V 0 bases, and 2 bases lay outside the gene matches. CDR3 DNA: TGCGCCAGCAGCTTGGAAGGGACTAGCGGGTACAATGAGCAGTTCTTC. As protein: CASSLEGTSGYNEQFF.

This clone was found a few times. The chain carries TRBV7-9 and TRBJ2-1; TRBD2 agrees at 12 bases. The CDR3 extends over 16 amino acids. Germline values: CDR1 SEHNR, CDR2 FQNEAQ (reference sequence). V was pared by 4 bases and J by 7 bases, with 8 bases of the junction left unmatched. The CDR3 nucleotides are TGTGCCAGCAGCTCGTTACTAGCGGGGGGTAAGAATGAGCAGTTCTTC. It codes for CASSSLLAGGKNEQFF.

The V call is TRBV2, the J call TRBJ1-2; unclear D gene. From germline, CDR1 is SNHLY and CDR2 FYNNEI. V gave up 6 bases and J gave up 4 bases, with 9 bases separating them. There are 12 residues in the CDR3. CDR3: CASRQLPYGYTF. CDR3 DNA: TGTGCCAGCAGGCAACTCCCCTATGGCTACACCTTC.

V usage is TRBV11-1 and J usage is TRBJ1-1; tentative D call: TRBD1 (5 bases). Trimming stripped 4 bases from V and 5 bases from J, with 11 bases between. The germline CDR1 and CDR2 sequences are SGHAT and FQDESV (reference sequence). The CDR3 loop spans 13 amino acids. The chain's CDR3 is CASSSDRGTEAFF. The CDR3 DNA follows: TGTGCCAGCAGCTCTGACCGGGGGACTGAAGCTTTCTTT.

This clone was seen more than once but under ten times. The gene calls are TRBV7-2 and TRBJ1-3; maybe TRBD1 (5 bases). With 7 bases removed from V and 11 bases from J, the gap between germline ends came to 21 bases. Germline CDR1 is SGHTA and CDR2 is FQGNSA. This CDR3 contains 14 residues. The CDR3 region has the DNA TGTGCCAGCAACCCATGGGGGGGGAAGGGTGCCATATATTTT. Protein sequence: CASNPWGGKGAIYF.

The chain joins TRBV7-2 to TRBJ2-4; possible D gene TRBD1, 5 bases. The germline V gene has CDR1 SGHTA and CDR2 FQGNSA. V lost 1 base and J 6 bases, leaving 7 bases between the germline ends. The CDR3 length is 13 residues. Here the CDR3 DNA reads TGTGCCAGCAGCTTAGGACAGCCAAACATTCAGTACTTC. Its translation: CASSLGQPNIQYF.

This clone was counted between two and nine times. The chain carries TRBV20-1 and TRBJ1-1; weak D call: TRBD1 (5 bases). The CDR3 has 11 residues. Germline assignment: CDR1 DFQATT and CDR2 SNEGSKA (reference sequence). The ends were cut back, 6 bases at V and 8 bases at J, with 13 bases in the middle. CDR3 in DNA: TGCAGTGCCTGGACACCGAAAGAAGCTTTCTTT. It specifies CSAWTPKEAFF.

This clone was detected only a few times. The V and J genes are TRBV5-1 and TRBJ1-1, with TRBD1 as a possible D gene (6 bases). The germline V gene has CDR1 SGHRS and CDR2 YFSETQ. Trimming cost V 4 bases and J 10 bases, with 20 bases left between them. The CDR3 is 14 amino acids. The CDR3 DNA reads TGCGCCAGCAGCCGTGAACAGGGCCTACTGGGAGCTTTCTTT. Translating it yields CASSREQGLLGAFF.

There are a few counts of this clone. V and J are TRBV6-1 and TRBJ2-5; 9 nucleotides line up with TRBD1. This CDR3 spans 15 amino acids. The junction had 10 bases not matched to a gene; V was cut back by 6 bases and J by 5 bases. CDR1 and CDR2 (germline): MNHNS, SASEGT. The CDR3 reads CASSRDRESGETQYF. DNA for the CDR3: TGTGCCAGCAGCCGGGACAGGGAGTCGGGCGAGACCCAGTACTTC.

CDR3 loop: CASSERLPTLRGWDYGYTF. CDR3 in DNA: TGTGCCAGCAGTGAACGCCTTCCGACCCTTCGGGGTTGGGACTATGGCTACACCTTC. This sequence joins TRBV6-1 and TRBJ1-2; D ambiguous. With 2 bases removed from V and 3 bases from J, the gap between germline ends came to 25 bases. The CDR3 is 19 residues long. Germline assignment: CDR1 MNHNS and CDR2 SASEGT.

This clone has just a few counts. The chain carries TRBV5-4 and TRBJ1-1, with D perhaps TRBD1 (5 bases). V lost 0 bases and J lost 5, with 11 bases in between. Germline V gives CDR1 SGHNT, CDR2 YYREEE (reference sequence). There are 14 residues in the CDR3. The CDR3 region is CASSLGSGRTEAFF. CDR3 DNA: TGTGCCAGCAGCTTGGGGTCAGGGCGAACTGAAGCTTTCTTT.

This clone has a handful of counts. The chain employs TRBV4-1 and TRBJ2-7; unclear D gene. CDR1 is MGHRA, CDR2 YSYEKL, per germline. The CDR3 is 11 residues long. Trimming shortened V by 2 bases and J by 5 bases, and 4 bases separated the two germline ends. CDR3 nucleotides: TGCGCCAGCAGCCAACCAGACGAGCAGTACTTC. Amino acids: CASSQPDEQYF.

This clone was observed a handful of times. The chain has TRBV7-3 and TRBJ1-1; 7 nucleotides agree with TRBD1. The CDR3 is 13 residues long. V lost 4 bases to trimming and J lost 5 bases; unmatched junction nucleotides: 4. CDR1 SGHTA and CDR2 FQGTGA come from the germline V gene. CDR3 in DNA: TGTGCCAGCAGCTCGGACAGGCGGACTGAAGCTTTCTTT. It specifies CASSSDRRTEAFF.